A single sample gave rise to the 23 T cell receptor beta chains below, sequenced in a study of T cell responses to AZD1222 COVID-19 vaccine. TCRdb's table, derived via immunoSEQ multiplex PCR, lists solely in-frame clones and lacks some. The sample gives some 140,000 clones, more than 85% of which show up once; 3% to 3.5% is in the top ten. Source: peripheral blood, taken on day 0 of AZD1222 vaccination. Receptors originate from an adult in good health.

J is TRBJ1-2 and V is TRBV28; D call uncertain. CDR1 MDHEN and CDR2 SYDVKM come from the germline V gene. The CDR3 consists of 13 residues. V was trimmed by 3 bases and J by 2 bases, leaving 7 bases between them. In nucleotides, the CDR3 is TGTGCCAGCAGTTTGTCTACAAACTATGGCTACACCTTC. Translated: CASSLSTNYGYTF.

The chain is built from TRBV5-4 and TRBJ1-4; D not certain. This CDR3 region has 14 residues. The germline CDR1 and CDR2 sequences are SGHNT and YYREEE (reference sequence). V was pared by 0 bases and J by 4 bases, with 7 bases between. In DNA, the CDR3 is TGTGCCAGCAGCTTGGGCCGGGGTAATGAAAAACTGTTTTTT. Its translation: CASSLGRGNEKLFF.

The chain combines TRBV3-1 (or the pseudogene TRBV3-2) with TRBJ1-1; D is uncertain. With 3 bases removed from V and 4 bases from J, the gap between germline ends came to 9 bases. The CDR3 loop spans 13 amino acids. Germline V gives CDR1 LGHDT, CDR2 YNNKEL (reference sequence). CDR3 in amino acids: CASSQGWGTEAFF. CDR3 DNA sequence: TGTGCCAGCAGCCAGGGGTGGGGCACTGAAGCTTTCTTT.

This chain connects TRBV30 to TRBJ2-7; no clear D gene. V lost 3 bases and J 5 bases, leaving 11 bases between the germline ends. The CDR3 contains 12 residues. In germline, CDR1 is GTSNPN, CDR2 SVGIG (reference sequence). CDR3 sequence (DNA): TGTGCCTGGAGGGGTAGTATCGACGAGCAGTACTTC. Translation gives CAWRGSIDEQYF.

This chain links TRBV3-1 (or the pseudogene TRBV3-2) with TRBJ1-4; weak D call: TRBD1 (6 bases). CDR3 length equals 15 residues. In germline, CDR1 is LGHDT, CDR2 YNNKEL (reference sequence). V shed 1 base and J shed 3 bases, with 9 bases lying between them. The CDR3 protein is CASSQGPGANEKLFF. In DNA form, the CDR3 reads TGTGCCAGCAGCCAAGGTCCAGGGGCTAATGAAAAACTGTTTTTT.

The chain joins TRBV5-6 to TRBJ2-1; D gene ambiguous. The ends were cut back, 2 bases at V and 0 bases at J, with 12 bases in the middle. In germline, CDR1 is SGHDT, CDR2 YYEEEE. This CDR3 has 16 amino acids. The CDR3 loop reads CASSFPWSLSYNEQFF. DNA of the CDR3: TGTGCCAGCAGCTTCCCCTGGAGTCTCTCCTACAATGAGCAGTTCTTC.

J is TRBJ2-7 and V is TRBV28; 10 positions match TRBD2. From germline, CDR1 is MDHEN and CDR2 SYDVKM. This CDR3 contains 18 residues. With 3 bases clipped from V and 4 bases from J, the junction kept 15 bases outside the gene matches. The CDR3 bases are TGTGCCAGCAGTTTCTTGTCTAGCGGGAGCCGCTCAGATTACGAGCAGTACTTC. Its protein product is CASSFLSSGSRSDYEQYF.

The CDR3 sequence: CASSSPLRGGTDTQYF. CDR3 DNA: TGTGCCAGCAGTTCCCCTCTGCGGGGAGGAACAGATACGCAGTATTTT. The rearrangement links TRBV27 to TRBJ2-3; the D gene is possibly TRBD2 (6 bases). The CDR3 runs 16 residues. The V end lost 4 bases, the J end lost 3 bases, and 17 bases lay between the germline ends. Germline V CDR1 and CDR2: MNHEY, SMNVEV (reference sequence).

The chain couples TRBV2 to TRBJ2-5, with 12 bases matching TRBD1. The germline gives CDR1 SNHLY, CDR2 FYNNEI. This CDR3 is built from 14 residues. V shed 10 bases, J shed 3 bases, and the junction held 6 bases outside the gene matches. Written as DNA, the CDR3 is TGTGCCACCAGGGACAGGGGGCGCGAAGAGACCCAGTACTTC. This translates into CATRDRGREETQYF.

V and J are TRBV5-1 and TRBJ1-4, with D maybe TRBD1 (6 bases). Deletions cut 0 bases from V and 6 bases from J, with 12 bases between. This CDR3 contains 15 residues. Per germline, CDR1 SGHRS and CDR2 YFSETQ. The CDR3 DNA reads TGCGCCAGCAGCTTGGGGTCGGGGGGCCATGAAAAACTGTTTTTT. It is translated as CASSLGSGGHEKLFF.

This chain connects TRBV14 to TRBJ2-5, with D possibly being TRBD2 (7 bases). Trimming stripped 1 base from V and 0 bases from J, with 12 bases between. This CDR3 region has 16 residues. In germline, CDR1 is SGHDN, CDR2 FVKESK. The CDR3, as DNA: TGTGCCAGCAGCCAAGTCGGGGGGCTGAACCAAGAGACCCAGTACTTC. It encodes CASSQVGGLNQETQYF.

This rearrangement joins TRBV5-1 to TRBJ1-4, with D perhaps matching TRBD1 (6 bases). The CDR3 contains 15 residues. Germline-derived CDR1 and CDR2 are SGHRS and YFSETQ. Trimming pared 4 bases from V and 6 bases from J, leaving 16 bases between. The CDR3 DNA follows: TGCGCCAGCAGCCGGGAAGGGGGAAGGGATGAAAAACTGTTTTTT. It encodes CASSREGGRDEKLFF. Together with reference TRBV5-1 and TRBJ1-4, the CDR3 gives the full variable domain: KAGVTQTPRYLIKTRGQQVTLSCSPISGHRSVSWYQQTPGQGLQFLFEYFSETQRNKGNFPGRFSGRQFSNSRSEMNVSTLELGDSALYLCASSREGGRDEKLFFGSGTQLSVL.

The rearrangement joins TRBV4-1 to TRBJ2-7; D gene unclear. Looked up from germline, CDR1 is MGHRA and CDR2 is YSYEKL. Deletions cut 0 bases from V and 0 bases from J, with 9 bases between. This CDR3 is 15 amino acids long. As DNA, the CDR3 is TGCGCCAGCAGCCAAGATCTCCTAAGCTCCTACGAGCAGTACTTC. Translation gives CASSQDLLSSYEQYF.

The table lists this clone with a count of one. The chain combines TRBV6-5 with TRBJ1-1; TRBD1 agrees at 7 bases. V gave up 6 bases and J gave up 1 base; unmatched junction bases: 5. The CDR3 consists of 14 residues. The germline gives CDR1 MNHEY, CDR2 SVGAGI. CDR3 DNA sequence: TGTGCCAGCAGCGCCGGGACAGCGAACACTGAAGCTTTCTTT. This encodes CASSAGTANTEAFF.

V and J are TRBV7-9 and TRBJ1-3, with unresolved D. Germline V lookup: CDR1 SEHNR, CDR2 FQNEAQ (reference sequence). V was pared by 5 bases and J by 2 bases, with 10 bases between. The CDR3 totals 14 residues. This chain's CDR3 is CASSSFGTGNTIYF. The CDR3 DNA reads as TGTGCCAGCAGCAGTTTTGGAACTGGAAACACCATATATTTT.

For the CDR3, the DNA is TGTGCCACCAGCAGACCGGGACAGGGTTCTCCCGGGGAGCTGTTTTTT. Protein sequence: CATSRPGQGSPGELFF. The rearrangement joins TRBV15 to TRBJ2-2; 9 nucleotides align to TRBD1. V lost 2 bases and J lost 6; bases outside the gene matches: 7. CDR1 and CDR2 (germline): LNHNV, YYDKDF (reference sequence). The CDR3 runs to 16 residues.

This chain uses TRBV27 with TRBJ1-6; D remains unclear. V lost 5 bases and J 1 base, leaving 12 bases between the germline ends. The CDR3 is 16 amino acids. The germline gives CDR1 MNHEY, CDR2 SMNVEV (reference sequence). The CDR3 region has the DNA TGTGCCAGCAGTAAGGACGGGCGATCCTATAATTCACCCCTCCACTTT. This translates into CASSKDGRSYNSPLHF.

The gene calls are TRBV29-1 and TRBJ2-1; the match to TRBD2 covers 8 bases. Germline V gene lookup returns CDR1 SQVTM and CDR2 ANQGSEA. With V trimmed by 6 bases and J by 6 bases, 10 bases remained unmatched. The CDR3 covers 14 residues. The CDR3 bases are TGCAGCGTCGCCGCGGGGGGCGCGACCAATGAGCAGTTCTTC. Its protein is CSVAAGGATNEQFF.

The chain joins TRBV7-6 to TRBJ2-5, with TRBD2 identical over 12 bases. Per the germline V gene, CDR1 is SGHVS and CDR2 is FNYEAQ. The trim removed 0 bases at V and 5 bases at J, leaving 13 bases unmatched. The CDR3 extends over 19 amino acids. DNA for the CDR3: TGTGCCAGCAGCTTAGCCGAAGGACTAGCGGGGAACGGTATCGAGACCCAGTACTTC. It encodes CASSLAEGLAGNGIETQYF.

The V gene is TRBV3-1 (or the pseudogene TRBV3-2), the J gene TRBJ1-2; D perhaps matches TRBD1 (5 bases). This CDR3 is built from 14 residues. Trimming shortened V by 4 bases and J by 7 bases, and 16 bases separated the two germline ends. Germline-derived CDR1 and CDR2 are LGHDT and YNNKEL (reference sequence). Here the CDR3 DNA reads TGTGCCAGCAGCCGCGCGGGGGGTGTCGGTGGCTACACCTTC. This codes for CASSRAGGVGGYTF.

The rearrangement links TRBV7-2 to TRBJ1-1, with D possibly matching TRBD1 (6 bases). The CDR3 is 17 amino acids. Germline V CDR1 and CDR2: SGHTA, FQGNSA. V lost 5 bases and J lost 1, with 20 bases in between. The CDR3 loop is CASSTGGGGTGNTEAFF. CDR3 DNA: TGTGCCAGCAGCACGGGTGGGGGCGGAACCGGGAACACTGAAGCTTTCTTT.

The chain has TRBV3-1 (or the pseudogene TRBV3-2) and TRBJ2-1; maybe TRBD1 (5 bases). V was shortened by 6 bases and J by 9 bases, with 18 bases between the two germline ends. Germline lookup yields CDR1 LGHDT and CDR2 YNNKEL (reference sequence). CDR3 length: 14 residues. The chain's CDR3 is CASRAGQMVTEQFF. DNA of the CDR3: TGTGCCAGCAGGGCAGGGCAGATGGTCACTGAGCAGTTCTTC.

V gene TRBV28 combines with J gene TRBJ2-5, with D perhaps TRBD1 (6 bases). Germline CDR1 is MDHEN and CDR2 is SYDVKM. The V end was cut by 5 bases, the J end by 2 bases, with 9 bases between. The CDR3 totals 13 residues. The CDR3 loop is CASSTGQQETQYF. As DNA, the CDR3 is TGTGCCAGCAGTACTGGACAGCAAGAGACCCAGTACTTC.